Given below is one T cell receptor (beta chain) in context. The sample is drawn from a study of shared clonotypes between healthy human individuals. Data came from immunoSEQ multiplex PCR; TCRdb stores just in-frame clones and leaves some out. The data show more than 1,200,000 clones, approximately 98.5% seen once. The CDR3 extends over 14 amino acids. Germline trimming cut 1 base from V and 6 bases from J; bases unmatched to any gene: 3. Germline values: CDR1 KGHSH, CDR2 LQKENI. Sequencing was performed on naive CD4+ T cells sorted from blood. This sample's subset: CD45RA+ positively selected. The J gene is TRBJ2-3, the V gene TRBV18, with TRBD2 matching 8 bases. The sequence was collected from a man aged 25 to 45 in good health. The CDR3 spells CASSPQQREDTQYF. CDR3 DNA sequence: TGTGCCAGCTCACCACAGCAGCGGGAGGATACGCAGTATTTT.